This TCR beta chain came from a study of vaccination and CD4 T cells after COVID-19. Study information: The convalescents comprised six males and four females, two of them Hispanic. Sampling that followed vaccination took place a median about 70 days after dose two, within a range of 14 to 241. The authors exposed cells to overlapping spike peptides derived from SARS-CoV-2, HCoV-NL63, HCoV-OC43 and HCoV-229E. General study points: In convalescent patients, a median roughly 86% of reactive clones appeared only post-vaccination.

Cultured CD4+ T-cell DNA underwent Oncomine TCR Beta short-read sequencing. TCRdb passed the PCR reads through MiXCR, listing each CDR3 protein once. The table has about 12,000 distinct CDR3 sequences, more than 70% seen once. Worth noting for this clonotype: Its antigen is unknown.

The treatment: roughly 10-day PBMC culture with coronavirus spike peptide pools or control peptides (ViraFEST assay). The sequenced material came from CD4+ T cells from blood, cultured in vitro. This clonotype was sampled from a human donor who had recovered from COVID-19.

The CDR3 nucleotides read TGCGCCAGCACGGGGGGTGGTAATTCACCCCTCCACTTT. Residues: CASTGGGNSPLHF. The chain is built from TRBV10-2 and TRBJ1-6; a weak D match, TRBD1 (5 bases). V was pared by 7 bases and J by 6 bases, with 10 bases between. CDR1 and CDR2 from the germline V gene are WSHSY and SAAADI. CDR3 length: 13 amino acids.